This T cell receptor beta chain was retrieved from a study of T cell responses to AZD1222 COVID-19 vaccine. The CDR3 covers 15 residues. Trimming removed 7 bases from V and 0 bases from J, with 15 bases in between. Germline V gives CDR1 SGHVS, CDR2 FNYEAQ. Points from the study as a whole: White British people made up most donors, females outnumbered males, and clonal diversity was possibly underestimated. Reports indicate that nearly half of spike-specific TCRs are directed at unmutated variant regions. With two AZD1222 doses given, Spike-specific TCR breadth and depth both rose. Only after the peak T cell response were repertoires sampled.

Worth noting for this clone: As yet, its antigen is unknown.

Profiled with immunoSEQ multiplex PCR; TCRdb holds only in-frame clones, not every one. This sample carries 80,000 or so clones, 65% to 85% of them seen once, and the ten largest clones take around 3%. This receptor was identified in an adult in good health. The V call is TRBV7-6, the J call TRBJ1-1; D perhaps matches TRBD1 (5 bases). The source was peripheral blood, collected on day 0 of AZD1222 vaccination. The CDR3 DNA is TGTGCCAGCACCCTGACCGGGACCATGAACACTGAAGCTTTCTTT. Protein product: CASTLTGTMNTEAFF.